This TCR beta chain was sequenced in a study of T-cell reconstitution after alpha-beta-depleted transplantation in children. The library targeted TCRbeta and was prepared with unique molecular identifiers. One entry per CDR3 protein, called by TCRdb with MiXCR from the PCR reads. The table records roughly 170,000 distinct CDR3 sequences, about 6.3% of them present only once. The V gene's germline CDR1 is KGHSH and CDR2 LQKENI. V was clipped by 3 bases and J by 5 bases, with 11 bases between them. This CDR3 contains 14 residues. This clonotype has ten or more counts. This chain links TRBV18 with TRBJ2-1, with D possibly matching TRBD2 (6 bases). Sequencing was performed on PBMCs from the stem cell graft donor, taken from the stem cell graft. The clonotype comes from a human donor who donated a stem cell graft to a child with Wiskott-Aldrich syndrome. CDR3 region: CASSPGLTNNEQFF. CDR3 coding DNA: TGTGCCAGCTCACCGGGACTTACTAACAATGAGCAGTTCTTC.